These 13 T cell receptor beta chains came from one sample sequenced in a study of blood T cells in healthy people across ages. A second PCR of about 6 to 11 cycles used a sample-barcoded 5' primer and a J-beta primer mix. TCRdb recomputed calls from the 5' RACE reads with MiXCR, one row per CDR3 protein. Of hundreds of thousands of distinct CDR3 sequences listed, approximately 50% were seen once; the top ten hold around a third. The sequenced sample was blood. These receptors were taken from a woman aged 60 to 75 in good health.

This clonotype was recorded once. The chain is built from TRBV19 and TRBJ1-1, with D perhaps TRBD1 (5 bases). This CDR3 comprises 16 residues. Between the trimmed V and J ends, which lost 5 bases and 1 base, there was a span of 17 bases. CDR1 LNHDA and CDR2 SQIVND come from the germline V gene (reference sequence). CDR3: CASSPQARGRNTEAFF. The CDR3 region has the DNA TGTGCCAGTAGTCCCCAGGCCCGGGGCCGGAACACTGAAGCTTTCTTT.

J is TRBJ1-1 and V is TRBV12-3 or TRBV12-4; D perhaps matches TRBD1 (5 bases). Trimming removed 3 bases from V and 3 bases from J, with 14 bases in between. The CDR3 contains 15 residues. The CDR3 DNA reads TGTGCCAGCAGTTTTAGGGGAAGAGGGGACACTGAAGCTTTCTTT. This gives the protein CASSFRGRGDTEAFF.

The chain carries TRBV15 and TRBJ2-7, with unresolved D. Trimming took off 0 bases at V and 5 bases at J, with 11 bases between the two ends. The CDR3 runs to 14 residues. CDR1 LNHNV and CDR2 YYDKDF come from the germline V gene (reference sequence). CDR3 bases: TGTGCCACCAGCAGAGAGCTTTTTGCCGACGAGCAGTACTTC. Protein: CATSRELFADEQYF.

Remarks on this clonotype: Just one base apart from a much larger clone, this may be a read error. The V gene is TRBV5-1, the J gene TRBJ2-1; TRBD2 agrees at 9 bases. This CDR3 spans 15 amino acids. CDR1 SGHRS and CDR2 YFSETQ come from the germline V gene. CDR3 sequence reads: CPSSLEGGRGNEQFF. The DNA for the CDR3 is TGCCCCAGCAGCTTGGAGGGCGGGAGGGGCAATGAGCAGTTCTTC. Complete variable domain (other parts from reference TRBV5-1 and TRBJ2-1): KAGVTQTPRYLIKTRGQQVTLSCSPISGHRSVSWYQQTPGQGLQFLFEYFSETQRNKGNFPGRFSGRQFSNSRSEMNVSTLELGDSALYLCPSSLEGGRGNEQFFGPGTRLTVL.

This clonotype was counted only a few times. The DNA of the CDR3 is TGCAGCGTTGAAGGACGCCCCAGGGCGGATACGCAGTATTTT. This encodes CSVEGRPRADTQYF. The chain is built from TRBV29-1 and TRBJ2-3; weak D call: TRBD1 (5 bases). This CDR3 contains 14 residues. Germline CDR1 and CDR2: SQVTM and ANQGSEA. V dropped 1 base and J dropped 6 bases, with 14 bases sitting between them.

This clonotype has a handful of counts. The V call is TRBV3-1, the J call TRBJ2-7, with 8 bases lining up with TRBD2. With 4 bases clipped from V and 6 bases from J, the junction kept 2 bases outside the gene matches. In germline, CDR1 is LGHDT, CDR2 YNNKEL (reference sequence). The CDR3 has 12 residues. Here the CDR3 reads CASSRTSLEQYF. CDR3 DNA sequence: TGTGCCAGCAGCCGGACTAGCCTCGAGCAGTACTTC.

This clonotype has more than one count but fewer than ten. The V call is TRBV11-2, the J call TRBJ1-2, with a tentative D call TRBD1 (5 bases). V dropped 4 bases and J dropped 5 bases, with 17 bases sitting between them. The CDR3 spans 15 residues. The germline CDR1 and CDR2 sequences are SGHAT and FQNNGV. CDR3 coding DNA: TGTGCCAGCAGCTCCTCGGGGCGCCAGACTTATGGCTACACCTTC. Translating gives CASSSSGRQTYGYTF. The whole variable domain, remainder taken from reference TRBV11-2 and TRBJ1-2, is EAGVAQSPRYKIIEKRQSVAFWCNPISGHATLYWYQQILGQGPKLLIQFQNNGVVDDSQLPKDRFSAERLKGVDSTLKIQPAKLEDSAVYLCASSSSGRQTYGYTFGSGTRLTVV.

This clonotype came up many times. The chain couples TRBV6-5 to TRBJ2-1, with D perhaps matching TRBD2 (5 bases). There are 13 residues in the CDR3. Trimming stripped 4 bases from V and 8 bases from J, with 12 bases between. Germline V gives CDR1 MNHEY, CDR2 SVGAGI. The CDR3 nucleotides read TGTGCCAGCAGTTCTACAACCGGGGATGAGCAGTTCTTC. Translation: CASSSTTGDEQFF.

The genes are TRBV7-2 and TRBJ2-2; D uncertain. V shed 1 base and J shed 5 bases, with 11 bases lying between them. Germline values: CDR1 SGHTA, CDR2 FQGNSA. The CDR3 consists of 15 residues. CDR3 residues: CASSLGSATTGELFF. As DNA, the CDR3 is TGTGCCAGCAGCTTAGGAAGCGCTACAACCGGGGAGCTGTTTTTT.

This clonotype was found a few times. This chain links TRBV20-1 with TRBJ2-1; 14 positions agree with TRBD2. The CDR3 loop spans 13 amino acids. V was pared by 6 bases and J by 8 bases, with 3 bases of the junction left unmatched. In germline, CDR1 is DFQATT, CDR2 SNEGSKA (reference sequence). CDR3 nucleotide sequence: TGCAGTGCCGGGACTAGCGGGAGCTATGAGCAGTTCTTC. It encodes CSAGTSGSYEQFF.

V usage is TRBV30 and J usage is TRBJ1-2; D might be TRBD1 (5 bases). CDR1 and CDR2 from the germline V gene are GTSNPN and SVGIG (reference sequence). The CDR3 contains 11 residues. V lost 1 base and J 7 bases, leaving 7 bases between the germline ends. The CDR3 reads CAWSDGGGYTF. The CDR3 bases are TGTGCCTGGAGTGACGGGGGTGGCTACACCTTC.

This clonotype was seen only a few times. V usage is TRBV3-1 and J usage is TRBJ2-5; 13 bases align to TRBD2. The germline V gene encodes CDR1 LGHDT and CDR2 YNNKEL (reference sequence). The CDR3 runs to 15 residues. V gave up 5 bases and J gave up 5 bases; unmatched junction bases: 5. Here the CDR3 DNA reads TGTGCCAGCAGCGATAGGACTAGCGGGAGTGAGACCCAGTACTTC. Translating it yields CASSDRTSGSETQYF.

This rearrangement joins TRBV6-5 to TRBJ1-6; 7 nucleotides agree with TRBD1. V shed 6 bases and J 3 bases; nucleotides not matched to a gene: 8. The CDR3 has 16 amino acids. The germline V gene encodes CDR1 MNHEY and CDR2 SVGAGI. This chain's CDR3 is CASSRQGGDYNSPLHF. In DNA form, the CDR3 reads TGTGCCAGCAGCCGACAGGGTGGGGACTATAATTCACCCCTCCACTTT.